One sample yielded the 20 T cell receptor beta chains listed below, sequenced in a study of blood T cell repertoires in COVID-19. TCRdb's copy holds only in-frame clones and misses some; the assay was immunoSEQ multiplex PCR. This repertoire shows around 300,000 clones, 90% found once; its top ten account for roughly 1.6%. Sequencing used PBMCs or T cells enriched from blood (not recorded which). These receptors all stem from a woman younger than 35 with acute COVID-19.

The chain uses TRBV14 and TRBJ1-3, with 7 bases identical to TRBD1. In germline, CDR1 is SGHDN, CDR2 FVKESK. Unmatched junction bases numbered 6, after V lost 4 bases and J lost 0 bases. The CDR3 length is 16 residues. CDR3 sequence: CASSRLQGISGNTIYF. DNA for the CDR3: TGTGCCAGCAGCCGACTACAGGGGATCTCTGGAAACACCATATATTTT.

The chain is built from TRBV7-9 and TRBJ2-3, with TRBD2 matching over 9 bases. Unmatched junction bases numbered 4, after V lost 5 bases and J lost 4 bases. The CDR3 is 14 amino acids. The germline V gene has CDR1 SEHNR and CDR2 FQNEAQ (reference sequence). Here the CDR3 reads CASSGTSIADTQYF. The CDR3, as DNA: TGTGCCAGCAGCGGGACTAGCATCGCAGATACGCAGTATTTT.

The rearrangement joins TRBV18 to TRBJ1-6; perhaps TRBD1 as D (6 bases). This CDR3 is built from 14 residues. V was trimmed by 10 bases and J by 7 bases, leaving 17 bases between them. Per the germline V gene, CDR1 is KGHSH and CDR2 is LQKENI. The DNA for the CDR3 is TGTGCCACCCGTCCCGGGACAAGGAATTCACCCCTCCACTTT. Amino acids: CATRPGTRNSPLHF. The full variable domain, in which reference TRBV18 and TRBJ1-6 provide the parts outside the CDR3, is NAGVMQNPRHLVRRRGQEARLRCSPMKGHSHVYWYRQLPEEGLKFMVYLQKENIIDESGMPKERFSAEFPKEGPSILRIQQVVRGDSAAYFCATRPGTRNSPLHFGNGTRLTVT.

The chain combines TRBV7-3 with TRBJ2-5, with D tentatively TRBD2 (6 bases). The V end lost 1 base, the J end lost 5 bases, and 23 bases lay between the germline ends. CDR1 is SGHTA and CDR2 is FQGTGA in the germline V gene. The CDR3 spans 18 residues. The CDR3: CASSLKGPWERVGETQYF. The CDR3 DNA reads TGTGCCAGCAGCTTAAAAGGCCCCTGGGAGCGGGTAGGGGAGACCCAGTACTTC.

The V call is TRBV19, the J call TRBJ2-7, with D perhaps matching TRBD2 (6 bases). Germline V lookup: CDR1 LNHDA, CDR2 SQIVND (reference sequence). This CDR3 spans 15 amino acids. V dropped 5 bases and J dropped 0 bases, with 14 bases sitting between them. The CDR3 sequence: CASSRRERASYEQYF. CDR3 sequence (DNA): TGTGCCAGTAGTCGACGCGAGCGGGCCTCCTACGAGCAGTACTTC.

J is TRBJ2-3 and V is TRBV5-4; TRBD2 matches at 10 bases. The germline gives CDR1 SGHNT, CDR2 YYREEE (reference sequence). This CDR3 region has 16 residues. The V gene end was trimmed by 6 bases and the J gene end by 8 bases; junction bases not matched to a gene: 15. In DNA, the CDR3 is TGTGCCAGCACCTGGGGGGGAACTAGCGGGATGGGTACGCAGTATTTT. Its translation is CASTWGGTSGMGTQYF.

The J gene is TRBJ2-7, the V gene TRBV13, with D possibly being TRBD2 (5 bases). With 0 bases removed from V and 3 bases from J, the gap between germline ends came to 6 bases. This CDR3 region has 13 residues. Germline CDR1 PRHDT, CDR2 FYEKMQ (reference sequence). The CDR3 reads CASSLGRDYEQYF. In DNA form, the CDR3 reads TGTGCCAGCAGCTTAGGGAGGGACTACGAGCAGTACTTC.

The genes are TRBV28 and TRBJ2-7, with 8 bases identical to TRBD1. The CDR3 runs to 15 residues. Trimming removed 2 bases from V and 6 bases from J; junction bases left unmatched: 9. Germline-derived CDR1 and CDR2 are MDHEN and SYDVKM. CDR3 DNA: TGTGCCAGCAGTTTAGACGGGACAGGTGTGTTCGAGCAGTACTTC. Its translation is CASSLDGTGVFEQYF. The whole variable domain, filled in from reference TRBV28 and TRBJ2-7, reads DVKVTQSSRYLVKRTGEKVFLECVQDMDHENMFWYRQDPGLGLRLIYFSYDVKMKEKGDIPEGYSVSREKKERFSLILESASTNQTSMYLCASSLDGTGVFEQYFGPGTRLTVT.

This clone was observed a single time. The gene calls are TRBV24-1 and TRBJ2-1, with 15 bases identical to TRBD2. Germline CDR1 KGHDR, CDR2 SFDVKD. V trimming: 0 bases; J trimming: 6 bases; junction bases outside the gene matches: 20. CDR3 length: 23 residues. This CDR3 is CATSDLFVEGQGWTSGRANEQFF. CDR3 DNA: TGTGCCACCAGTGATTTGTTTGTGGAGGGCCAAGGTTGGACTAGCGGGAGGGCCAATGAGCAGTTCTTC.

The chain combines TRBV6-2 or TRBV6-3 with TRBJ1-2; a weak D match, TRBD1 (6 bases). Trimming pared 6 bases from V and 4 bases from J, leaving 27 bases between. This CDR3 is built from 18 residues. The germline CDR1 and CDR2 sequences are MNHEY and SVGEGT. In nucleotides, the CDR3 is TGTGCCAGCAGCCCTCAGAGGTTTGGGGGCGCGAAGAGCTATGGCTACACCTTC. Translating gives CASSPQRFGGAKSYGYTF.

This clone has only one observation. This chain uses TRBV5-4 with TRBJ2-2; D possibly corresponds to TRBD2 (6 bases). The CDR3 has 13 residues. Germline V gene sequence: CDR1 SGHNT, CDR2 YYREEE (reference sequence). The ends were cut back, 0 bases at V and 6 bases at J, with 6 bases in the middle. The CDR3 sequence: CASSLGGAGELFF. For the CDR3, the DNA is TGTGCCAGCAGCTTGGGGGGGGCCGGGGAGCTGTTTTTT.

The CDR3 nucleotides are TGTGCCAGTGCATCGACTACAGGGGCGGGGAACACTGAAGCTTTCTTT. Translation: CASASTTGAGNTEAFF. The V call is TRBV6-4, the J call TRBJ1-1, with 7 bases aligning to TRBD1. Germline-derived CDR1 and CDR2 are MRHNA and SNTAGT. The CDR3 spans 16 residues. The V and J ends lost 9 bases and 1 base, in that order; junction bases with no gene match: 14.

V and J are TRBV4-1 and TRBJ1-1; D is ambiguous. The length of the CDR3 is 13 residues. Trimming stripped 5 bases from V and 1 base from J, with 8 bases between. Germline loops: CDR1 MGHRA, CDR2 YSYEKL. Written as DNA, the CDR3 is TGCGCCAGCAGCGGACGGGAGAACACTGAAGCTTTCTTT. Its protein is CASSGRENTEAFF.

V usage is TRBV10-2 and J usage is TRBJ2-5, with a possible D match to TRBD2 (8 bases). The CDR3 runs to 14 residues. Trimming took off 10 bases at V and 4 bases at J, with 19 bases between the two ends. Germline CDR1 reads WSHSY; CDR2 reads SAAADI. CDR3: CATQTGTSVETQYF. CDR3 nucleotide sequence: TGCGCCACACAGACAGGGACTAGTGTAGAGACCCAGTACTTC.

The chain carries TRBV5-1 and TRBJ1-1; D is unclear. The V end was cut by 2 bases, the J end by 2 bases, with 10 bases between. Germline V gives CDR1 SGHRS, CDR2 YFSETQ. This CDR3 has 14 residues. The CDR3 nucleotides are TGCGCCAGCAGCTTCCGGGATCAAAACACTGAAGCTTTCTTT. It codes for CASSFRDQNTEAFF.

This sequence joins TRBV29-1 and TRBJ2-1, with a weak D call TRBD1 (5 bases). The V gene's germline CDR1 is SQVTM and CDR2 ANQGSEA. This CDR3 region has 12 residues. The ends were cut back, 1 base at V and 9 bases at J, with 10 bases in the middle. CDR3 sequence: CSVEGQGFEQFF. For the CDR3, the DNA is TGCAGCGTTGAAGGGCAGGGCTTTGAGCAGTTCTTC.

The chain employs TRBV7-2 and TRBJ2-1, with 12 bases lining up with TRBD2. V shed 1 base, J shed 6 bases, and the junction held 13 bases outside the gene matches. This CDR3 region has 19 residues. Per the germline V gene, CDR1 is SGHTA and CDR2 is FQGNSA. DNA of the CDR3: TGTGCCAGCAGCTTAGGACCTCTAGCGGGAGGGATTAGGGCCAATGAGCAGTTCTTC. This gives the protein CASSLGPLAGGIRANEQFF.

The V call is TRBV28, the J call TRBJ1-6; 7 nucleotides match TRBD1. V lost 2 bases to trimming and J lost 8 bases; unmatched junction nucleotides: 6. Looked up from germline, CDR1 is MDHEN and CDR2 is SYDVKM. CDR3 length equals 15 residues. The CDR3 sequence: CASSLPLTGDSPLHF. The CDR3 nucleotides are TGTGCCAGCAGTTTACCCCTAACAGGGGATTCACCCCTCCACTTT.

This chain joins TRBV11-2 and TRBJ1-1, with 11 positions matching TRBD1. The ends lost 3 bases at V and 7 bases at J; junction bases unmatched: 7. The CDR3 totals 15 residues. Germline lookup yields CDR1 SGHAT and CDR2 FQNNGV. The CDR3 here is CASSFGTGGHIEAFF. Here the CDR3 DNA reads TGTGCCAGCAGCTTCGGGACAGGGGGGCATATTGAAGCTTTCTTT. The complete variable domain, with remaining parts taken from reference TRBV11-2 and TRBJ1-1, reads EAGVAQSPRYKIIEKRQSVAFWCNPISGHATLYWYQQILGQGPKLLIQFQNNGVVDDSQLPKDRFSAERLKGVDSTLKIQPAKLEDSAVYLCASSFGTGGHIEAFFGQGTRLTVV.

The chain uses TRBV12-3 or TRBV12-4 and TRBJ1-6; no definite D call. Trimming took off 11 bases at V and 6 bases at J, with 11 bases between the two ends. This CDR3 spans 12 amino acids. In DNA, the CDR3 is TGTGCCTGCCGGGGAGGTAATTCACCCCTCCACTTT. Translation gives CACRGGNSPLHF.